The 23 T cell receptor beta chains reported below all come from one sample, sequenced in a study of blood T cell repertoires in COVID-19. The repertoire was sequenced with immunoSEQ multiplex PCR; TCRdb's copy has only in-frame clones and lacks some. The sample has roughly 150,000 clones, roughly 80% seen once. The sequenced sample consisted of PBMCs or T cells enriched from blood (not recorded which). These receptors were obtained from a man aged 50 to 60 who had recovered from COVID-19.

The chain is built from TRBV6-5 and TRBJ2-2, with 10 bases that match TRBD1. J lost 5 bases, V lost 6 bases, and 0 bases had no gene match. The germline gives CDR1 MNHEY, CDR2 SVGAGI. The CDR3 has 13 amino acids. CDR3 DNA: TGTGCCAGCAGGGACAGGGGGACCGGGGAGCTGTTTTTT. As protein: CASRDRGTGELFF.

The chain joins TRBV19 to TRBJ1-2; 9 nucleotides agree with TRBD1. This CDR3 has 16 residues. The ends lost 3 bases at V and 2 bases at J; junction bases unmatched: 7. CDR1 LNHDA and CDR2 SQIVND come from the germline V gene (reference sequence). The CDR3 loop reads CASSIQHGTGNYGYTF. The CDR3 DNA reads as TGTGCCAGTAGTATCCAACACGGGACAGGGAACTATGGCTACACCTTC.

The rearrangement joins TRBV5-4 to TRBJ1-1; the D is unclear. The V gene's germline CDR1 is SGHNT and CDR2 YYREEE (reference sequence). Trimming took 3 bases from V and 5 from J, leaving 17 bases between them. This CDR3 is 15 amino acids long. The CDR3 bases are TGTGCCAGCAGCTCCGGGAGGGCCTTGGGAACTGAAGCTTTCTTT. This encodes CASSSGRALGTEAFF. The full variable domain, completed using reference TRBV5-4 and TRBJ1-1, is ETGVTQSPTHLIKTRGQQVTLRCSSQSGHNTVSWYQQALGQGPQFIFQYYREEENGRGNFPPRFSGLQFPNYSSELNVNALELDDSALYLCASSSGRALGTEAFFGQGTRLTVV.

This clone was counted only a few times. The chain employs TRBV2 and TRBJ2-2, with D possibly being TRBD1 (6 bases). Between the trimmed V and J ends, which lost 8 bases and 0 bases, there was a span of 13 bases. CDR3 length equals 15 residues. Per the germline V gene, CDR1 is SNHLY and CDR2 is FYNNEI. The CDR3 region has the DNA TGTGCCAGCCTCCGGGACACGACGAACACCGGGGAGCTGTTTTTT. This codes for CASLRDTTNTGELFF.

The rearrangement joins TRBV21-1 to TRBJ1-5; the D call in the table, TRBD1, was not verified against the DNA. TRBV21-1 is labeled a pseudogene. This CDR3 comprises 18 residues. The CDR3 spells CASSNGRRDSGSNQPQHF. CDR3 coding DNA: TGTGCCAGCAGCAATGGCCGCCGGGACAGTGGTAGCAATCAGCCCCAGCATTTT.

J is TRBJ2-7 and V is TRBV18, with D hard to call. V lost 3 bases to trimming and J lost 7 bases, with 13 bases between them. The CDR3 loop spans 13 amino acids. The germline V gene encodes CDR1 KGHSH and CDR2 LQKENI. The CDR3 here is CASSPPGSREQYF. The CDR3 region has the DNA TGTGCCAGCTCACCCCCCGGGTCTCGGGAGCAGTACTTC.

The J gene is TRBJ2-5, the V gene TRBV3-1 (or the pseudogene TRBV3-2); 11 bases agree with TRBD2. The CDR3 is 15 residues long. With 4 bases clipped from V and 2 bases from J, the junction kept 3 bases outside the gene matches. CDR1 and CDR2 (germline): LGHDT, YNNKEL (reference sequence). CDR3 DNA sequence: TGTGCCAGCAGCCGACGACTAGCGGGACAAGAGACCCAGTACTTC. Residues: CASSRRLAGQETQYF.

The chain employs TRBV15 and TRBJ2-3; 9 positions agree with TRBD2. The CDR3 totals 15 residues. Trimming removed 4 bases from V and 5 bases from J; junction bases left unmatched: 7. Germline CDR1 LNHNV, CDR2 YYDKDF (reference sequence). CDR3 residues: CATSTYSGGGDTQYF. Here the CDR3 DNA reads TGTGCCACCAGCACCTATAGCGGGGGTGGAGATACGCAGTATTTT.

The chain uses TRBV5-1 and TRBJ1-2, with TRBD1 as a possible D gene (6 bases). The CDR3 runs 20 residues. Germline CDR1 and CDR2: SGHRS and YFSETQ. V was clipped by 0 bases and J by 4 bases, with 28 bases between them. In DNA form, the CDR3 reads TGCGCCAGCAGCTTGGGGGGATTTGTCACAGGGACCGTCGGCCTCTATGGCTACACCTTC. Its protein product is CASSLGGFVTGTVGLYGYTF.

The genes are TRBV12-5 and TRBJ2-3, with a tentative D call TRBD1 (5 bases). Trimming pared 3 bases from V and 1 base from J, leaving 17 bases between. Germline lookup yields CDR1 LGHNT and CDR2 FRNRAP. The CDR3 runs to 17 residues. Written as DNA, the CDR3 is TGTGCTAGTGGTTTTCATGCTAGAGACAGCGGCACAGATACGCAGTATTTT. Translated, it gives CASGFHARDSGTDTQYF.

The rearrangement links TRBV3-1 (or the pseudogene TRBV3-2) to TRBJ2-1, with TRBD1 matching over 7 bases. CDR1 LGHDT and CDR2 YNNKEL come from the germline V gene (reference sequence). The CDR3 is made up of 13 amino acids. Losses at the gene ends were 4 bases for V and 9 bases for J; bases not matched to a gene: 6. The CDR3 here is CASSPGQVGEQFF. Written as DNA, the CDR3 is TGTGCCAGCAGCCCCGGACAGGTCGGTGAGCAGTTCTTC.

This sequence joins TRBV29-1 and TRBJ1-3; 9 positions agree with TRBD1. Looked up from germline, CDR1 is SQVTM and CDR2 is ANQGSEA. V shed 4 bases and J 0 bases; nucleotides not matched to a gene: 7. The CDR3 totals 16 residues. In DNA, the CDR3 is TGCAGCGTTGCGGGACAGGGTGGAGGCTCTGGAAACACCATATATTTT. Its protein is CSVAGQGGGSGNTIYF.

The V gene is TRBV3-1 (or the pseudogene TRBV3-2), the J gene TRBJ1-1; tentatively, D is TRBD1 (5 bases). The germline CDR1 and CDR2 sequences are LGHDT and YNNKEL (reference sequence). The CDR3 spans 14 residues. The V and J ends lost 1 base and 5 bases respectively, with 11 bases between them. CDR3 bases: TGTGCCAGCAGCCAAGTTCCAGGGAAGACTGAAGCTTTCTTT. Translating gives CASSQVPGKTEAFF.

This clone was observed many times. V usage is TRBV19 and J usage is TRBJ2-1; the match to TRBD1 covers 7 bases. The V gene's germline CDR1 is LNHDA and CDR2 SQIVND (reference sequence). The length of the CDR3 is 16 residues. The V gene end was trimmed by 4 bases and the J gene end by 2 bases; junction bases not matched to a gene: 8. CDR3 sequence (DNA): TGTGCCAGTAGTAACGAGGGGGCGAGCCCCTACAATGAGCAGTTCTTC. Its translation is CASSNEGASPYNEQFF.

The V and J genes are TRBV19 and TRBJ2-2, with TRBD2 matching 8 bases. The V gene's germline CDR1 is LNHDA and CDR2 SQIVND (reference sequence). This CDR3 region has 17 residues. Trimming cost V 1 base and J 1 base; bases outside gene matches: 5. The CDR3, as DNA: TGTGCCAGTAGTATAGTGAACAGCGGGGGGAACACCGGGGAGCTGTTTTTT. Its protein is CASSIVNSGGNTGELFF.

V and J are TRBV7-9 and TRBJ1-5; 7 bases align to TRBD1. Trimming took 5 bases from V and 0 from J; bases not matched to a gene: 1. The CDR3 totals 14 residues. Germline CDR1 SEHNR, CDR2 FQNEAQ (reference sequence). CDR3 in DNA: TGTGCCAGCAGCCGGGACAGTAGCAATCAGCCCCAGCATTTT. Its translation is CASSRDSSNQPQHF.

J is TRBJ2-3 and V is TRBV11-3; a possible D gene is TRBD1 (6 bases). Germline CDR1 is SGHNT and CDR2 is YENEEA. V shed 2 bases and J shed 3 bases, with 12 bases lying between them. There are 15 residues in the CDR3. DNA for the CDR3: TGTGCCAGCAGCTTAATGGGGGCCTGGACAGATACGCAGTATTTT. Its translation is CASSLMGAWTDTQYF.

The V and J genes are TRBV9 and TRBJ1-2; TRBD1 might be the D (5 bases). The CDR3 is 14 amino acids. V lost 7 bases and J 6 bases, leaving 19 bases between the germline ends. From germline, CDR1 is SGDLS and CDR2 YYNGEE. CDR3 in DNA: TGTGCCAGCTCAGACCCTTGGGGGGGGAATGGCTACACCTTC. This translates into CASSDPWGGNGYTF.

The chain employs TRBV2 and TRBJ1-6; TRBD1 might be the D (6 bases). V shed 6 bases and J shed 8 bases, with 17 bases lying between them. The germline V gene encodes CDR1 SNHLY and CDR2 FYNNEI. The CDR3 extends over 15 amino acids. Here the CDR3 DNA reads TGTGCCAGCAGCCTTACAGGGCCTTCAGATTCACCCCTCCACTTT. It specifies CASSLTGPSDSPLHF.

The gene calls are TRBV7-8 and TRBJ2-7; D might be TRBD2 (6 bases). V was clipped by 5 bases and J by 2 bases, with 13 bases between them. The CDR3 has 14 residues. Germline values: CDR1 SGHVS, CDR2 FQNEAQ. CDR3 DNA sequence: TGTGCCAGCAGCAACCCCGGGACTCCCTACGAGCAGTACTTC. This sequence encodes CASSNPGTPYEQYF.

The CDR3: CASSYSGRHNTEAFF. The CDR3 DNA is TGTGCCAGCAGTTACTCTGGCAGGCACAACACTGAAGCTTTCTTT. The genes are TRBV6-2 or TRBV6-3 and TRBJ1-1; no clear D gene. The CDR3 loop spans 15 amino acids. Trimming removed 0 bases at V and 2 bases at J, with 10 bases between. The germline gives CDR1 MNHEY, CDR2 SVGEGT.

This chain links TRBV5-1 with TRBJ2-7; D unclear. There are 12 residues in the CDR3. Germline V gene data show CDR1 as SGHRS and CDR2 as YFSETQ. The germline V and J ends were trimmed by 1 base and 5 bases, with 7 bases remaining between them. CDR3 nucleotides: TGCGCCAGCAGCTTGTACGAGCACGAGCAGTACTTC. Protein product: CASSLYEHEQYF.

This chain joins TRBV9 and TRBJ1-2; D might be TRBD1 (6 bases). The V gene's germline CDR1 is SGDLS and CDR2 YYNGEE. Trimming cost V 0 bases and J 0 bases, with 9 bases left between them. The CDR3 covers 15 residues. CDR3 nucleotide sequence: TGTGCCAGCAGCGTAGGGACAGAAGCTAACTATGGCTACACCTTC. Amino acid sequence: CASSVGTEANYGYTF.